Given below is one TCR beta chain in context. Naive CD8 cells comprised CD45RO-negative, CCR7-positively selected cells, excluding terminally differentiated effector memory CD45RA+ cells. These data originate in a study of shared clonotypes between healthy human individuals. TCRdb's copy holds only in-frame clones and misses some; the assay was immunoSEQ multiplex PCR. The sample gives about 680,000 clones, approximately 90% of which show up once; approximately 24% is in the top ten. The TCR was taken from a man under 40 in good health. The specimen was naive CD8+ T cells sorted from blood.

In DNA, the CDR3 is TGTGCCAGCAGCCCCAGAGTGGGGGGTTACACTGAAGCTTTCTTT. Its translation: CASSPRVGGYTEAFF. The V call is TRBV7-8, the J call TRBJ1-1, with D possibly matching TRBD1 (5 bases). This CDR3 is 15 amino acids long. Germline lookup yields CDR1 SGHVS and CDR2 FQNEAQ. V dropped 5 bases and J dropped 3 bases, with 16 bases sitting between them.